This T cell receptor (beta chain) derives from a study of blood T cell repertoires in COVID-19 (TCRdb year 2020). At the level of the whole study: Samples from collaborators originated in the United States, Italy and Spain and spanned both the acute and convalescent phases of COVID-19. A de-identified subject ID, COVID-19 status, age in years and sex were almost always included in the sample metadata. The repertoires were released in a freely available public database meant as a resource for research on the immune response to SARS-CoV-2. HLA class I and class II types, where available, came from metadata supplied by the sample provider rather than from assay-based typing. The samples were drawn from the first 160 participants of the ongoing ImmuneRACE study and from some 1,300 subjects provided by 6 global collaborators. The material from the prospective study consisted of cDNA or gDNA derived from T cells, B-cell-depleted T cells, or PBMCs. The dataset comprised deeply sampled blood TCRbeta repertoires from subjects exposed to, actively infected with, or recovered from COVID-19. What the study reported, not specific to this receptor: The amount of clinical and demographic metadata varied by source and participant and was provided uncurated.

TCRbeta CDR3 regions were amplified from genomic DNA by means of the immunoSEQ Assay, a bias-controlled multiplex PCR. The study's own analysis went as follows. Within the assay, amplification of reference gene primers was used to estimate how many nucleated cells each sample contained. To quantify the absolute abundance of each unique TCRbeta CDR3 rearrangement, sequence reads were collapsed and filtered. Productive Simpson clonality was computed per sample as the square root of Simpson's diversity index over productive rearrangements. Not all clones reach the TCRdb copy of this immuneACCESS table, which keeps in-frame sequences only. Checked studies attribute under half of the gap to unresolved V genes and leave the rest unexplained. V and J calls and clone size come straight from that table; D and trimming were deduced from the DNA. In all, the sample holds about 160,000 clones, and approximately 77% of those were seen once. In total, the top ten clones hold over 9.5% of the sample.

A remark on this clone: Its recognized antigen is unknown. No much larger clone exists at a distance of one base, and base qualities are not known.

Collaborating institutions collected whole blood in K2EDTA tubes following their own protocols. For TCRbeta analysis, collaborator samples were shipped as frozen whole blood, as isolated PBMCs, or as DNA extracted from either sample type. As encoded in the germline V gene (reference sequence), CDR1 is LNHDA while CDR2 is SQIVND. The cysteine opens and the phenylalanine closes a CDR3 of 13 amino acids. Only the CDR3 DNA is retained, 39 bases long and in frame from the first base. Trimming leaves V shorter by 7 bases and J shorter by 6 bases, with the junction holding 6 bases beyond the gene matches. The source of this sequence is a woman aged 80 or over with active or convalescent COVID-19. The sequenced sample was peripheral blood. The chain couples TRBV19 to TRBJ1-1; 9 bases in the junction line up with TRBD1. The CDR3 reads CASTTDRGPEAFF. In nucleotide form, the sequence is TGTGCCAGTACCACGGACAGGGGACCTGAAGCTTTCTTT.